This TCR beta chain stems from a study of T cells after yellow fever vaccination. Study-level background: SMART-Seq v4 Ultra Low Input prepared the low-cell-number fractions.

MiXCR, applied by TCRdb to the 5' RACE reads, yields one record per CDR3 protein. The sample lists hundreds of thousands of distinct CDR3 sequences, roughly 9.4% occurring once. Findings and caveats of the study: Among primary-vaccination clones, most reappeared after the booster, at 96% for CD4 and roughly 88% for CD8.

The CDR3 loop spans 15 amino acids. The germline V gene has CDR1 SGHTA and CDR2 FQGNSA. V was cut by 3 bases and J by 6 bases, with 16 bases left in between. With respect to this clonotype: The antigen is undetermined.

This TCR was sampled from a man aged 18 to 35 who received the YFV17D yellow fever vaccine. The chain employs TRBV7-2 and TRBJ2-3, with D perhaps TRBD1 or TRBD2 (5 bases each). The sequencing here drew on PBMCs, taken on the day of the first yellow fever vaccination. As DNA, the CDR3 is TGTGCCAGCAGCTTCGCCGGGACCCTTCAGGATACGCAGTATTTT. Amino acids: CASSFAGTLQDTQYF. The whole variable domain, filled in from reference TRBV7-2 and TRBJ2-3, reads GAGVSQSPSNKVTEKGKDVELRCDPISGHTALYWYRQSLGQGLEFLIYFQGNSAPDKSGLPSDRFSAERTGGSVSTLTIQRTQQEDSAVYLCASSFAGTLQDTQYFGPGTRLTVL.